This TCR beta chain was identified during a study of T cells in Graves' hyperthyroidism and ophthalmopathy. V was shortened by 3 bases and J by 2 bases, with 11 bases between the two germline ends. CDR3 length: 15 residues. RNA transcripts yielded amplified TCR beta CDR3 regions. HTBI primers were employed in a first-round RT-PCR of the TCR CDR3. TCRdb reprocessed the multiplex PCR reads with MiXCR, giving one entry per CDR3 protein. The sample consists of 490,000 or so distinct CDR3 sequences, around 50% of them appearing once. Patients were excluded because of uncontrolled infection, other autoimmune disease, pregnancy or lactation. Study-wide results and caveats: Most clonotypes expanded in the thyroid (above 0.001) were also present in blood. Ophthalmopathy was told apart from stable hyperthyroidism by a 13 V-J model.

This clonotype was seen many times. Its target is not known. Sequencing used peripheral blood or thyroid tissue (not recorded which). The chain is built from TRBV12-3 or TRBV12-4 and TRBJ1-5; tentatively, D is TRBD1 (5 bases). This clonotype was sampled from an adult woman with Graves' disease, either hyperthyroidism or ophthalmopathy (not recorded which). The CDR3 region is CASSLGGLGNQPQHF. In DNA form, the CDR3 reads TGTGCCAGCAGTTTGGGGGGTTTGGGCAATCAGCCCCAGCATTTT.